The clone carrying this T cell receptor beta chain was observed many times. Its matching antigen is unknown. Germline V CDR1 and CDR2: MDHEN, SYDVKM. V lost 6 bases and J lost 3; bases outside the gene matches: 6. The CDR3 is 15 amino acids. The record originates from a study of T cells in Graves' hyperthyroidism and ophthalmopathy. Study outcomes and limitations: In blood, most of the thyroid clonotypes expanded above 0.001 were also present.

Regions amplified from RNA transcripts were the TCR beta CDR3 regions. The primer set for the first-round RT-PCR of the TCR CDR3 was HTBI. TCRdb re-called the multiplex PCR reads with MiXCR, one entry per CDR3 protein. Here the sample spans around 600,000 distinct CDR3 sequences, 12% to 15% being singletons. The sample consisted of blood. This sequence was found in a woman in her late teens or twenties with Graves' ophthalmopathy. The gene calls are TRBV28 and TRBJ2-2; 8 positions agree with TRBD1. CDR3 sequence reads: CASSTGQDYTGELFF. The DNA of the CDR3 is TGTGCCAGCAGCACGGGACAGGACTACACCGGGGAGCTGTTTTTT.